This TCR beta chain was obtained from a study of beta chain features in type 1 diabetes (dated by TCRdb to between 2017 and 2018). Background for the entire study: Mean age, gender distribution, total cell number and subset yield did not differ between patients and healthy donors. The study compared the TCRB repertoires of sorted circulating CD4+ T cell subsets in recently diagnosed type 1 diabetes patients with those in matched healthy donors. A total of 85 million to 140 million sorted cells were examined across all samples, and the number of cells per subset was strongly correlated with RNA yield. Regulatory and stem cell-like memory subsets were obtained from only 8 patients and roughly 8 healthy donors, while naive and central memory subsets were obtained from all 30 or so donors.

All of the isolated RNA was reverse transcribed with the High Capacity cDNA Reverse Transcription Kit, so expressed TCRB transcripts were sequenced. Deep immunoSEQ sequencing was applied to naive, central memory and regulatory T cell samples, giving an average of approximately 3.8 million total reads per sample. Sorted cells were lysed in RLT buffer, and RNA was extracted using DNase-treated RNeasy Micro or Mini kits according to cell number. To prevent cross-contamination, every cell subset was processed on its own, while patient and healthy donor samples were processed together. Using the immunoSEQ multiplex PCR, TCRB sequences were amplified from cDNA into 87-bp fragments spanning the CDR3 region. The amplicons were sequenced using the Illumina HiSeq platform. Processing in the source paper ran as follows. Synthetic template baselines were used to correct PCR bias computationally, reads within Hamming distance 2 were collapsed, and singletons that could not be merged were discarded. Reads were aligned to IMGT to assign V, D and J genes, CDR3 length, and insertions or deletions at six rearrangement sites. Within each subset, clonotype counts were normalized to sorted cell number, and only after that were true diversity and Gini coefficients computed with the tcR R package. Repertoire sharing was quantified using the overlap coefficient calculated on TCRB nucleotide sequences. Out-of-frame TCRB sequences from naive cells were analyzed as a proxy for the pre-selection repertoire. This immuneACCESS table, as held by TCRdb, lists in-frame sequences with V and J called but not all clones. Of the missing ones, under half trace to an unresolved V gene in checked studies; the others have no known cause. The D gene and trimming were derived from the DNA, and the V and J assignments and clone size from that table. The table for this sample lists around 250,000 clones; around 14% of them were counted only once. The ten biggest clones cover around 0.019% of the sample.

This clone was counted a few times. Its antigen remains undetermined. No clone much larger than this one lies a single base away; base qualities are absent. Beyond this particular receptor, the publication reports: PCR may preferentially amplify shorter templates, but because patient and control samples were amplified and corrected together, any resulting skew would affect both groups equally. Sequencing cDNA rather than genomic DNA could over-represent highly expressing activated cells, although activation and CD3 levels did not differ between groups. Patients with type 1 diabetes made fewer insertions and deleted more nucleotides at VDJ recombination sites, implying thymic rearrangement abnormalities. The naive, central memory and regulatory TCRB repertoires appeared to resemble one another more closely among patients than among healthy donors. Type 1 diabetes patients showed a moderate but significant shortening of TCRB CDR3 length in all four CD4+ subsets. HLA sub-analyses involved small numbers of individuals, so any influence of HLA type on TCRB rearrangement remained unresolved.

Taken from the germline V gene, the CDR1 and CDR2 loops are SGHRS and YFSETQ. The CDR3 measures 13 amino acids from cysteine to phenylalanine. The kept DNA is CDR3 alone, 39 bases in frame from the first base. Trimming takes 4 bases from V and 2 bases from J, and the germline ends sit 7 bases apart. Each donor gave one peripheral blood draw, averaging roughly 100 mL, which was collected into heparinised tubes. A BD FACSAria II and a panel including CD45RO, CCR7, CD25, CD127, CD95 and CD27 were used to sort naive, central memory, regulatory and stem cell-like memory CD4+ T cells. Purity was above 95% for every sorted population. Right away, PBMCs were isolated by Lymphoprep density gradient centrifugation and were stained directly, with no culture step. So that batch effects would be minimized, each experiment stained and sorted samples in pairs, pairing one healthy donor with one patient.

Input material: naive CD4+ T cells from blood. The intended sense of this specimen's cell subset or site label: true naive CD4+ T cells. The sequence came from a man aged 25-40 years with type 1 diabetes. The chain uses TRBV5-1 and TRBJ2-4; the D gene is perhaps TRBD2, on 5 matching bases. The CDR3 loop reads CASSADSKNIQYF. The DNA reads TGCGCCAGCAGCGCGGACTCCAAAAACATTCAGTACTTC.